The source of this T cell receptor (beta chain) is a study of blood T cell repertoires in COVID-19. Looking at the study overall: Spain, Italy and the United States supplied samples that represented acute and convalescent COVID-19. The analysed material was cDNA or gDNA that came from T cells, B-cell-depleted T cells, or PBMCs.

Per the study methods: Reference gene primer amplification yielded estimated nucleated cell counts. Assay: immunoSEQ multiplex PCR; the TCRdb copy retains only in-frame clones and omits some. V and J calls and clone size follow that table, whereas D and trimming were derived from the DNA. This table holds about 71,000 clones, approximately 90% found once. Germline CDR1 is MNHEY and CDR2 is SVGAGI. Trimming shortened V by 0 bases and J by 2 bases, and 7 bases separated the two germline ends. CDR3 length: 14 residues. Input material: peripheral blood. The chain uses TRBV6-5 and TRBJ2-5; no firm D call. This receptor was taken from an elderly woman with acute or convalescent COVID-19. The CDR3 region is CASSYSVEQETQYF. The DNA for the CDR3 is TGTGCCAGCAGTTACTCGGTGGAGCAAGAGACCCAGTACTTC.